What follows are 8 T cell receptor beta chains derived from one specimen sequenced in a study of T cells after yellow fever vaccination. A single record per CDR3 protein comes from TCRdb applying MiXCR to the 5' RACE reads. Of 500,000 to 650,000 distinct CDR3 sequences in the sample, about 17% were seen once. The sample here was PBMCs, taken about 5 days after the first yellow fever vaccination. These TCRs come from a man aged 18 to 30 who received the YFV17D yellow fever vaccine.

This clonotype was seen only once. The chain has TRBV3-1 and TRBJ2-6; D not resolved. The CDR3 has 19 amino acids. The germline CDR1 and CDR2 sequences are LGHDT and YNNKEL (reference sequence). Between the trimmed V and J ends, which lost 0 bases and 0 bases, there was a span of 15 bases. In DNA form, the CDR3 reads TGTGCCAGCAGCCAAGATGTGGGGTCAGGCAGCTCTGGGGCCAACGTCCTGACTTTC. Amino acids: CASSQDVGSGSSGANVLTF.

This clonotype was seen a handful of times. The chain combines TRBV6-5 with TRBJ1-1, with D maybe TRBD1 (5 bases). The length of the CDR3 is 13 residues. V was shortened by 0 bases and J by 6 bases, with 8 bases between the two germline ends. Germline V lookup: CDR1 MNHEY, CDR2 SVGAGI. CDR3 sequence reads: CASSYSGRAEAFF. CDR3 bases: TGTGCCAGCAGTTACTCGGGGCGGGCTGAAGCTTTCTTT.

The sample holds a few counts of this clonotype. J is TRBJ1-6 and V is TRBV6-5; 8 bases are a match to TRBD1. With 4 bases clipped from V and 8 bases from J, the junction kept 7 bases outside the gene matches. CDR1 is MNHEY, CDR2 SVGAGI, per germline. The CDR3 loop spans 15 amino acids. The CDR3 DNA reads TGTGCCAGCAGTTCCGGGACAGGACATGATTCACCCCTCCACTTT. This gives the protein CASSSGTGHDSPLHF.

In DNA form, the CDR3 reads TGTGCCAGCAGCCTCGGTGGGGGGATCTACAATGAGCAGTTCTTC. Protein: CASSLGGGIYNEQFF. The chain links TRBV7-3 to TRBJ2-1; D might be TRBD2 (6 bases). The CDR3 runs to 15 residues. Germline values: CDR1 SGHTA, CDR2 FQGTGA. V shed 5 bases and J shed 3 bases, with 14 bases lying between them.

This clonotype occurred many times. The chain employs TRBV5-1 and TRBJ2-1, with a possible D match to TRBD2 (6 bases). The germline CDR1 and CDR2 sequences are SGHRS and YFSETQ. Trimming took off 5 bases at V and 2 bases at J, with 20 bases between the two ends. CDR3 size: 17 residues. The CDR3 loop is CASRDLTGTHTYNEQFF. In DNA form, the CDR3 reads TGCGCCAGCAGGGACCTGACCGGGACTCATACCTACAATGAGCAGTTCTTC.

The sample holds a few counts of this clonotype. This sequence joins TRBV7-2 and TRBJ1-4, with unresolved D. The ends were cut back, 5 bases at V and 6 bases at J, with 10 bases in the middle. The CDR3 has 13 residues. Germline lookup yields CDR1 SGHTA and CDR2 FQGNSA. As DNA, the CDR3 is TGTGCCAGCAGCCGTGGGTTAGATGAAAAACTGTTTTTT. It codes for CASSRGLDEKLFF. Looking up the rest from reference TRBV7-2 and TRBJ1-4 gives the full variable domain: GAGVSQSPSNKVTEKGKDVELRCDPISGHTALYWYRQSLGQGLEFLIYFQGNSAPDKSGLPSDRFSAERTGGSVSTLTIQRTQQEDSAVYLCASSRGLDEKLFFGSGTQLSVL.

The CDR3 loop reads CSARDDRGTQHF. The CDR3 DNA is TGCAGTGCTAGAGATGACAGGGGGACCCAGCATTTT. The chain uses TRBV20-1 and TRBJ1-5; TRBD1 agrees at 9 bases. The CDR3 is made up of 12 amino acids. V trimming: 0 bases; J trimming: 11 bases; junction bases outside the gene matches: 2. Germline-derived CDR1 and CDR2 are DFQATT and SNEGSKA (reference sequence).

The CDR3 loop reads CASSLLQGSSTEAFF. The CDR3 DNA follows: TGTGCCAGCAGTCTATTACAGGGGAGTTCGACTGAAGCTTTCTTT. The V call is TRBV12-3 or TRBV12-4, the J call TRBJ1-1; 7 bases are shared with TRBD1. Losses at the gene ends were 5 bases for V and 5 bases for J; bases not matched to a gene: 11. The CDR3 extends over 15 amino acids.